This T cell receptor beta chain was sequenced in a study of blood T cell repertoires in COVID-19. In assigning cohorts, the study relied on participant-reported clinical history. Germline CDR1 is GTSNPN and CDR2 is SVGIG (reference sequence). CDR3 length: 14 residues. Trimming stripped 4 bases from V and 4 bases from J, with 13 bases between. This clone was counted between two and nine times. TCRdb's table, derived via immunoSEQ multiplex PCR, lists solely in-frame clones and lacks some. The sample lists roughly 160,000 clones; approximately 81% were seen once. This rearrangement joins TRBV30 to TRBJ2-2, with D possibly matching TRBD2 (6 bases). Source material: PBMCs or T cells enriched from blood (not recorded which). This TCR was sampled from a woman aged 40 to 50 with acute COVID-19. The CDR3 reads CAWTRGRSTGELFF. Here the CDR3 DNA reads TGTGCCTGGACGCGAGGGAGGAGCACCGGGGAGCTGTTTTTT.